This T cell receptor (beta chain) was retrieved from a study of CD8 T cell repertoires and HIV-1 epitope variants. At the level of the study: Epitopes were three Gag families plus Nef HW9 and YT9. Separate from the cultures, 1M uncultured T cells served as baseline.

The germline gives CDR1 PRHDT, CDR2 FYEKMQ (reference sequence). The V and J ends lost 5 bases and 2 bases respectively, with 12 bases between them. The CDR3 spans 14 residues. Libraries were prepared by immunoSEQ multiplex PCR; TCRdb keeps only in-frame clonotypes and omits some of them. The sample contains more than 85,000 clones, around 67% of which appear only once. The source is a male donor with HIV. Sequencing input: uncultured baseline CD8+ T cells from peripheral blood mononuclear cells (PBMCs). The V and J genes are TRBV13 and TRBJ2-5; D unresolved. CDR3 coding DNA: TGTGCCAGCAGCACCAGGTCGGCTCAAGAGACCCAGTACTTC. Its protein is CASSTRSAQETQYF.